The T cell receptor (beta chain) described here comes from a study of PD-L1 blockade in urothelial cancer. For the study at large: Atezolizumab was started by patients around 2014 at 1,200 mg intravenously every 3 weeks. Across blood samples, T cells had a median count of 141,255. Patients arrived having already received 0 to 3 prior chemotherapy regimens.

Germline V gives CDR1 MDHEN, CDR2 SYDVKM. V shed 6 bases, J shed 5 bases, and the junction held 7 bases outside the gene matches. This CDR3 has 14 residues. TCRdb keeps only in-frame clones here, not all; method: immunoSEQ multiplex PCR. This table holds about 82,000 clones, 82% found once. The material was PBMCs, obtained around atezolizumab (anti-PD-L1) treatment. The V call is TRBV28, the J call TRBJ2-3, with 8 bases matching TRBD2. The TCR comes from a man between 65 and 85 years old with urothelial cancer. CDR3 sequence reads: CASSPSGWQDTQYF. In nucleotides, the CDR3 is TGTGCCAGCAGCCCTAGCGGGTGGCAAGATACGCAGTATTTT.